Included here is one T cell receptor beta chain sequence, with context. The antigen remains undetermined. Trimming took 1 base from V and 0 from J, leaving 16 bases between them. CDR3 length equals 17 residues. The germline V gene has CDR1 SGHRS and CDR2 YFSETQ. The data are from a study of human thymus T cells. Study-wide points: Repertoires sampled from thymus and blood appeared biased in V and J gene usage.

Each of the donors was a healthy Finnish infant who was undergoing open corrective cardiac surgery for congenital heart defects. Only four of the eight donors provided an approximately 0.45-1 mL blood sample. All available leukocytes, rather than a set cell count, yielded the blood DNA. Sequencing was performed with immunoSEQ multiplex PCR; in TCRdb, only in-frame clones are kept and a portion is missing. This sample has tens of thousands of clones; 94% occur once, and the top ten carry 6%. The sequenced sample was blood. The chain is built from TRBV5-1 and TRBJ1-1, with D possibly being TRBD1 (6 bases). The sequence derives from a boy younger than two with a congenital heart defect but otherwise immunologically healthy. The CDR3 region is CASSLRRGQFMNTEAFF. The CDR3 DNA follows: TGCGCCAGCAGCTTGAGGCGCGGACAGTTCATGAACACTGAAGCTTTCTTT. Based on the CDR3 plus reference TRBV5-1 and TRBJ1-1, the full variable domain is KAGVTQTPRYLIKTRGQQVTLSCSPISGHRSVSWYQQTPGQGLQFLFEYFSETQRNKGNFPGRFSGRQFSNSRSEMNVSTLELGDSALYLCASSLRRGQFMNTEAFFGQGTRLTVV.